The 28 T cell receptor beta chains given below trace back to one sample, sequenced in a study of T cell repertoires in cytomegalovirus infection. TCRdb used MiXCR to reprocess the reads, holding one entry per CDR3 protein. The sample records about 600,000 distinct CDR3 sequences, approximately 25% being singletons. The sample was CD8+ T cells from PBMCs. The receptors derive from a human donor in good health (CMV status not recorded). Some clones in this sample may be carry-over from other donors' samples.

This clonotype was seen a few times. The chain combines TRBV10-3 with TRBJ2-3; no reliable D call. The V gene's germline CDR1 is ENHRY and CDR2 SYGVKD. The V and J ends lost 4 bases and 3 bases respectively, with 5 bases between them. CDR3 length: 12 residues. CDR3 in amino acids: CAISAETDTQYF. The DNA for the CDR3 is TGTGCCATCAGTGCCGAGACAGATACGCAGTATTTT.

V gene TRBV14 combines with J gene TRBJ1-2; D perhaps matches TRBD1 (6 bases). The CDR3 spans 16 residues. Germline loops: CDR1 SGHDN, CDR2 FVKESK. V lost 0 bases, J lost 5 bases, and 16 bases lay in between. Here the CDR3 reads CASSQDRGAHFYGYTF. The CDR3, as DNA: TGTGCCAGCAGCCAAGATCGGGGGGCCCACTTTTATGGCTACACCTTC. Together with reference TRBV14 and TRBJ1-2, the CDR3 gives the full variable domain: EAGVTQFPSHSVIEKGQTVTLRCDPISGHDNLYWYRRVMGKEIKFLLHFVKESKQDESGMPNNRFLAERTGGTYSTLKVQPAELEDSGVYFCASSQDRGAHFYGYTFGSGTRLTVV.

This clonotype has more than one count but fewer than ten. The rearrangement links TRBV5-1 to TRBJ2-1, with TRBD1 matching 7 bases. The CDR3 length is 14 residues. The germline CDR1 and CDR2 sequences are SGHRS and YFSETQ. With 7 bases clipped from V and 3 bases from J, the junction kept 7 bases outside the gene matches. CDR3 loop: CASSNRQGYNEQFF. CDR3 nucleotides: TGCGCCAGCTCTAACCGACAGGGCTACAATGAGCAGTTCTTC.

This sequence joins TRBV29-1 and TRBJ1-1; maybe TRBD1 (6 bases). Germline CDR1 reads SQVTM; CDR2 reads ANQGSEA. The CDR3 totals 14 residues. V was clipped by 5 bases and J by 5 bases, with 18 bases between them. The chain's CDR3 is CSVNRDTSLTEAFF. The CDR3 region has the DNA TGCAGCGTTAACCGGGACACTAGTTTGACTGAAGCTTTCTTT.

The chain links TRBV2 to TRBJ1-1; the D gene is possibly TRBD1 (6 bases). With 10 bases removed from V and 4 bases from J, the gap between germline ends came to 16 bases. From germline, CDR1 is SNHLY and CDR2 FYNNEI. The CDR3 sequence is 13 residues long. CDR3 bases: TGTGCCACCCCCCTCCGAGGGGGCACTGAAGCTTTCTTT. Residues: CATPLRGGTEAFF. Looking up the rest from reference TRBV2 and TRBJ1-1 gives the full variable domain: EPEVTQTPSHQVTQMGQEVILRCVPISNHLYFYWYRQILGQKVEFLVSFYNNEISEKSEIFDDQFSVERPDGSNFTLKIRSTKLEDSAMYFCATPLRGGTEAFFGQGTRLTVV.

This clonotype has more than one count but fewer than ten. This chain uses TRBV20-1 with TRBJ2-5; D gene ambiguous. Germline lookup yields CDR1 DFQATT and CDR2 SNEGSKA (reference sequence). Trimming pared 3 bases from V and 4 bases from J, leaving 12 bases between. The CDR3 has 13 residues. CDR3 in DNA: TGCAGTGCTAGGGAAGAGTGGGGAGAGACCCAGTACTTC. This sequence encodes CSAREEWGETQYF.

V usage is TRBV20-1 and J usage is TRBJ2-1; 11 positions match TRBD2. The trim removed 3 bases at V and 5 bases at J, leaving 6 bases unmatched. The CDR3 loop spans 15 amino acids. Germline CDR1 reads DFQATT; CDR2 reads SNEGSKA (reference sequence). CDR3 sequence reads: CSARSSGGFHNEQFF. The CDR3 bases are TGCAGTGCTAGGTCTAGCGGGGGGTTCCACAATGAGCAGTTCTTC.

This clonotype was seen repeatedly, ten times or more. V usage is TRBV7-9 and J usage is TRBJ2-4, with 9 nucleotides matching TRBD1. CDR1 is SEHNR, CDR2 FQNEAQ, per germline (reference sequence). The CDR3 spans 18 residues. Germline trimming cut 5 bases from V and 1 base from J; bases unmatched to any gene: 12. This chain's CDR3 is CASSPPPRQGEAKNIQYF. CDR3 DNA: TGTGCCAGCAGCCCACCGCCCAGACAGGGGGAGGCCAAAAACATTCAGTACTTC.

This clonotype was found many times. V and J are TRBV7-8 and TRBJ1-2, with D possibly being TRBD1 (5 bases). Germline V gene data show CDR1 as SGHVS and CDR2 as FQNEAQ. The CDR3 is made up of 16 amino acids. V lost 5 bases and J lost 0, with 16 bases in between. CDR3 sequence reads: CASSPHRGAANYGYTF. CDR3 DNA: TGTGCCAGCAGCCCTCACCGTGGGGCCGCTAACTATGGCTACACCTTC.

This clonotype was observed a few times. V and J are TRBV7-9 and TRBJ2-3; perhaps TRBD2 as D (6 bases). V lost 2 bases and J lost 2, with 17 bases in between. There are 17 residues in the CDR3. The germline CDR1 and CDR2 sequences are SEHNR and FQNEAQ (reference sequence). The CDR3 nucleotides are TGTGCCAGCAGCTTACCCTCATTGGGGGGACCCACAGATACGCAGTATTTT. It encodes CASSLPSLGGPTDTQYF.

This clonotype was observed a few times. The gene calls are TRBV14 and TRBJ1-2; unclear D gene. The germline gives CDR1 SGHDN, CDR2 FVKESK. The CDR3 extends over 12 amino acids. Trimming took off 4 bases at V and 7 bases at J, with 10 bases between the two ends. The CDR3, as DNA: TGTGCCAGCAGCCTCGGACTTTTTGGCTACACCTTC. Encoded protein: CASSLGLFGYTF.

Regarding this clonotype: The junction and the germline gene differ at one end; a read error may be behind it. The chain joins TRBV19 to TRBJ1-1; no reliable D call. The CDR3 has 16 residues. Germline V gene sequence: CDR1 LNHDA, CDR2 SQIVND (reference sequence). In DNA form, the CDR3 reads TGTGCTAGTACTCTTGATCGTCTGGGCGGGAACACTGAAGCTTTCTTT. This sequence encodes CASTLDRLGGNTEAFF.

This clonotype has more than one count but fewer than ten. This chain joins TRBV20-1 and TRBJ1-2; 9 bases map to TRBD1. The germline V gene has CDR1 DFQATT and CDR2 SNEGSKA (reference sequence). After removal of 3 bases from V and 6 bases from J, the junction contained 11 bases not matched to a gene. This CDR3 comprises 15 residues. The CDR3 reads CSASTLDRGGNGYTF. For the CDR3, the DNA is TGCAGTGCTAGCACACTGGACAGGGGAGGGAATGGCTACACCTTC.

The chain links TRBV3-1 to TRBJ2-1; possibly TRBD2 for D (7 bases). CDR1 and CDR2 from the germline V gene are LGHDT and YNNKEL (reference sequence). Trimming shortened V by 3 bases and J by 7 bases, and 13 bases separated the two germline ends. This CDR3 spans 14 amino acids. The CDR3 DNA reads TGTGCCAGCAGCCAGCGGGGGCCGTGGAATGAGCAGTTCTTC. Its translation is CASSQRGPWNEQFF.

The chain recombines TRBV7-9 with TRBJ1-2, with D perhaps matching TRBD1 (5 bases). V shed 5 bases and J shed 2 bases, with 18 bases lying between them. In germline, CDR1 is SEHNR, CDR2 FQNEAQ (reference sequence). The CDR3 length is 16 residues. The chain's CDR3 is CASSLPSGRTNYGYTF. CDR3 nucleotides: TGTGCCAGCAGCCTCCCCTCCGGCCGGACAAACTATGGCTACACCTTC.

Comment on this clonotype: A much bigger clone sits one base away, suggesting this may be a read error. V and J are TRBV6-6 and TRBJ1-1; the D gene is possibly TRBD1 (5 bases). The CDR3 runs 16 residues. Germline assignment: CDR1 MNHNY and CDR2 SVGAGI (reference sequence). The CDR3 protein is CTSSYSKGDRNTEAFF. Here the CDR3 DNA reads TGTACCAGCAGTTACTCGAAAGGAGACAGGAACACTGAAGCTTTCTTT.

The chain has TRBV20-1 and TRBJ1-1, with a weak D call TRBD1 (5 bases). V lost 7 bases, J lost 1 base, and 13 bases lay in between. From germline, CDR1 is DFQATT and CDR2 SNEGSKA (reference sequence). The length of the CDR3 is 13 residues. DNA of the CDR3: TGCAGTGTCCCGGGACGGTGGAACACTGAAGCTTTCTTT. Its translation is CSVPGRWNTEAFF.

This clonotype was seen at least ten times. One junction end does not reproduce the germline sequence, and a read error may be involved. The chain combines TRBV7-7 with TRBJ2-5; perhaps TRBD2 as D (6 bases). Germline V gene sequence: CDR1 SSHAT, CDR2 FNYEAQ (reference sequence). This CDR3 comprises 13 residues. CDR3 sequence: CASSWDYQETQYF. CDR3 nucleotide sequence: TGTGCTAGCAGCTGGGACTACCAAGAGACCCAGTACTTC.

Ten or more counts support this clonotype. The chain combines TRBV7-6 with TRBJ2-7; 8 bases are a match to TRBD2. The CDR3 runs to 15 residues. J was trimmed by 3 bases and V by 3 bases; bases with no gene match: 7. Germline V CDR1 and CDR2: SGHVS, FNYEAQ. CDR3 sequence reads: CASSLAGGPVYEQYF. The CDR3 nucleotides are TGTGCCAGCAGCTTGGCGGGGGGACCTGTCTACGAGCAGTACTTC.

About this clonotype itself: An end of the junction differs from the germline gene, which may be a read error. The J gene is TRBJ2-1, the V gene TRBV5-1; 9 bases fit TRBD1. Germline V gene data show CDR1 as SGHRS and CDR2 as YFSETQ. The CDR3 length is 15 residues. CDR3: CASRLVDRGLGEQFF. The CDR3 bases are TGCGCCAGCAGATTGGTGGACAGGGGCCTCGGTGAGCAGTTCTTC.

The chain has TRBV5-6 and TRBJ1-2, with D possibly TRBD1 on 5 matching bases. Looked up from germline, CDR1 is SGHDT and CDR2 is YYEEEE. The CDR3 contains 16 residues. V was cut by 1 base and J by 3 bases, with 16 bases left in between. The CDR3 bases are TGTGCCAGCAGCTTGAATGGGGCAGGCAGATACTATGGCTACACCTTC. Amino acids: CASSLNGAGRYYGYTF.

In its sample, this clonotype was seen once. This rearrangement joins TRBV6-5 to TRBJ2-3; D is unclear. The CDR3 contains 13 residues. CDR1 and CDR2 (germline): MNHEY, SVGAGI. V shed 1 base and J shed 0 bases, with 2 bases lying between them. The CDR3 DNA reads TGTGCCAGCAGTTACTTCAGCACAGATACGCAGTATTTT. Amino acids: CASSYFSTDTQYF.

CDR3 DNA sequence: TGTGCCAGCAGCGCGTCCGGGGGGGCAACAGATACGCAGTATTTT. Amino acids: CASSASGGATDTQYF. V usage is TRBV7-2 and J usage is TRBJ2-3, with TRBD2 matching 8 bases. Germline V gene data show CDR1 as SGHTA and CDR2 as FQGNSA. The CDR3 sequence is 15 residues long. V lost 5 bases and J lost 3; bases outside the gene matches: 7.

The rearrangement uses TRBV27 and TRBJ2-2, with a weak D call TRBD1 (6 bases). V lost 10 bases and J lost 4, with 22 bases in between. Germline CDR1 MNHEY, CDR2 SMNVEV (reference sequence). The CDR3 is made up of 16 amino acids. The CDR3 loop reads CANMQGTSLGTGELFF. DNA of the CDR3: TGTGCCAACATGCAGGGGACGTCACTTGGCACCGGGGAGCTGTTTTTT.

In this sample, this clonotype turned up many times. The chain has TRBV7-2 and TRBJ2-7, with D perhaps TRBD2 (5 bases). There are 16 residues in the CDR3. Per germline, CDR1 SGHTA and CDR2 FQGNSA. With 5 bases removed from V and 0 bases from J, the gap between germline ends came to 17 bases. The DNA for the CDR3 is TGTGCCAGCAGCCTCTTGGCGGGTACGAGCTCCTACGAGCAGTACTTC. Encoded protein: CASSLLAGTSSYEQYF.

This clonotype was counted ten times or more. The CDR3 here is CASSPRAYEQYV. The CDR3 nucleotides read TGTGCCAGCAGCCCTCGCGCCTACGAGCAGTACGTC. This chain connects TRBV7-2 to TRBJ2-7; D not certain. Germline V CDR1 and CDR2: SGHTA, FQGNSA. This CDR3 is 12 amino acids long. V was clipped by 5 bases and J by 2 bases, with 7 bases between them.

This clonotype was counted many times. The chain links TRBV7-8 to TRBJ2-1, with TRBD2 matching 14 bases. In germline, CDR1 is SGHVS, CDR2 FQNEAQ. The junction had 6 bases not matched to a gene; V was cut back by 5 bases and J by 6 bases. This CDR3 is built from 16 residues. CDR3 nucleotide sequence: TGTGCCAGCAGCACCCGGACTAGCGGGGGGTCCAATGAGCAGTTCTTC. It codes for CASSTRTSGGSNEQFF.

This clonotype was counted a few times. This chain connects TRBV9 to TRBJ1-5; no firm D call. The CDR3 runs 14 residues. V gave up 4 bases and J gave up 6 bases, with 14 bases separating them. CDR1 and CDR2 (germline): SGDLS, YYNGEE. The CDR3, as DNA: TGTGCCAGCAGCCTCCCCGGGGTTGGTCAGCCCCAGCATTTT. Translating it yields CASSLPGVGQPQHF. Filled out from reference TRBV9 and TRBJ1-5, the complete variable domain reads DSGVTQTPKHLITATGQRVTLRCSPRSGDLSVYWYQQSLDQGLQFLIQYYNGEERAKGNILERFSAQQFPDLHSELNLSSLELGDSALYFCASSLPGVGQPQHFGDGTRLSIL.